This entry lists 15 T cell receptor beta chains sequenced from one sample in a study of T cell responses to AZD1222 COVID-19 vaccine. Here immunoSEQ multiplex PCR was the method, and the copy in TCRdb shows in-frame clones only, minus some. Among about 97,000 clones listed, about 88% were seen once. This material consisted of peripheral blood, taken on day 0 of AZD1222 vaccination. These receptor sequences come from an adult in good health.

The chain has TRBV4-2 and TRBJ2-2; D is possibly TRBD1 (6 bases). The CDR3 length is 16 residues. Germline CDR1 is LGHNA and CDR2 is YNFKEQ. Trimming removed 1 base from V and 5 bases from J, with 14 bases in between. CDR3 amino acids: CASSQGWGQGTGELFF. In DNA, the CDR3 is TGTGCCAGCAGCCAAGGATGGGGACAAGGAACCGGGGAGCTGTTTTTT.

The chain recombines TRBV7-2 with TRBJ2-5, with a weak D call TRBD2 (6 bases). The V gene lost 2 bases and the J gene lost 4 bases, with 8 bases spanning the gap. The CDR3 contains 13 residues. The germline gives CDR1 SGHTA, CDR2 FQGNSA. This chain's CDR3 is CASSLRDLETQYF. The CDR3 DNA reads as TGTGCCAGCAGCTTACGGGACTTAGAGACCCAGTACTTC.

This sequence joins TRBV24-1 and TRBJ2-3, with a weak D call TRBD1 (5 bases). The CDR3 covers 15 residues. Germline CDR1 KGHDR, CDR2 SFDVKD. The V end lost 9 bases, the J end lost 2 bases, and 17 bases lay between the germline ends. Written as DNA, the CDR3 is TGTGCCACCGGATCGACAGCCACCCCCACAGATACGCAGTATTTT. Protein: CATGSTATPTDTQYF.

This chain links TRBV4-2 with TRBJ1-5; TRBD1 is a possible D gene (6 bases). The germline V and J ends were trimmed by 1 base and 0 bases, with 7 bases remaining between them. CDR1 is LGHNA, CDR2 YNFKEQ, per germline. The CDR3 totals 15 residues. The CDR3 bases are TGTGCCAGCAGCCAAGGGACAGATAGCAATCAGCCCCAGCATTTT. It is translated as CASSQGTDSNQPQHF.

The V and J genes are TRBV6-2 or TRBV6-3 and TRBJ2-1, with D possibly called TRBD1 or TRBD2 (5 bases each). Germline-derived CDR1 and CDR2 are MNHEY and SVGEGT. CDR3 length: 16 amino acids. V was pared by 5 bases and J by 8 bases, with 22 bases between. CDR3 loop: CASSPHGTPGLYEQFF. The CDR3 bases are TGTGCCAGCAGTCCCCACGGGACCCCCGGTCTCTATGAGCAGTTCTTC.

This clone was recorded a few times. The CDR3 DNA reads as TGTGCCAGCAGCCCTCTCGGCGGGAGTTACAATGAGCAGTTCTTC. Protein product: CASSPLGGSYNEQFF. V usage is TRBV3-1 (or the pseudogene TRBV3-2) and J usage is TRBJ2-1; 7 bases map to TRBD2. Germline trimming cut 4 bases from V and 4 bases from J; bases unmatched to any gene: 7. Germline V CDR1 and CDR2: LGHDT, YNNKEL (reference sequence). The CDR3 runs to 15 residues.

CDR3 nucleotide sequence: TGCGCCAGCAGCTTGACAGTCCCCGAGGGTAATGAGCAGTTCTTC. Encoded protein: CASSLTVPEGNEQFF. The chain couples TRBV5-1 to TRBJ2-1, with D perhaps TRBD2 (5 bases). This CDR3 is 15 amino acids long. Germline V gives CDR1 SGHRS, CDR2 YFSETQ. The germline V and J ends were trimmed by 1 base and 7 bases, with 15 bases remaining between them.

The J gene is TRBJ2-7, the V gene TRBV19; D unresolved. Germline assignment: CDR1 LNHDA and CDR2 SQIVND (reference sequence). This CDR3 is 10 amino acids long. The CDR3 region has the DNA TGTCGAAGCGAGGACTACGAGCAGTACTTC. Protein sequence: CRSEDYEQYF.

The chain joins TRBV28 to TRBJ1-2, with D tentatively TRBD1 (5 bases). Germline V lookup: CDR1 MDHEN, CDR2 SYDVKM. CDR3 length: 13 residues. The ends were cut back, 5 bases at V and 3 bases at J, with 10 bases in the middle. The CDR3 coding sequence is TGTGCCAGCAGTCCCAGGGACTACTATGGCTACACCTTC. Translating it yields CASSPRDYYGYTF.

This clone turned up a few times. The chain couples TRBV2 to TRBJ1-1; D uncertain. Between the trimmed V and J ends, which lost 3 bases and 1 base, there was a span of 0 bases. The CDR3 is 11 residues long. The germline V gene has CDR1 SNHLY and CDR2 FYNNEI. CDR3 loop: CASSENTEAFF. CDR3 DNA sequence: TGTGCCAGCAGTGAGAACACTGAAGCTTTCTTT.

J is TRBJ2-7 and V is TRBV6-2 or TRBV6-3; 7 bases line up with TRBD1. V was clipped by 0 bases and J by 3 bases; unmatched bases: 5. The CDR3 spans 15 residues. Germline V gives CDR1 MNHEY, CDR2 SVGEGT. CDR3 in amino acids: CASSYSRDSLYEQYF. The CDR3 DNA reads as TGTGCCAGCAGTTACTCGAGGGACAGTCTCTACGAGCAGTACTTC.

The chain employs TRBV30 and TRBJ1-6; 8 nucleotides agree with TRBD1. The CDR3 contains 14 residues. Unmatched junction bases numbered 11, after V lost 1 base and J lost 15 bases. Germline-derived CDR1 and CDR2 are GTSNPN and SVGIG (reference sequence). The CDR3 region has the DNA TGTGCCTGGAGTGGCCACAGGGGGGATTCAGGCCTCCACTTT. Translating it yields CAWSGHRGDSGLHF.

This clone was detected a few times. This sequence joins TRBV7-8 and TRBJ1-2; 9 bases match TRBD1. The CDR3 has 16 amino acids. Germline values: CDR1 SGHVS, CDR2 FQNEAQ. Trimming took 5 bases from V and 4 from J; bases not matched to a gene: 11. Here the CDR3 reads CASSPRPGTGFYGYTF. The CDR3 DNA follows: TGTGCCAGCAGCCCACGTCCCGGGACAGGGTTCTATGGCTACACCTTC.

V and J are TRBV6-5 and TRBJ1-1, with 8 bases that match TRBD1. With V trimmed by 5 bases and J by 4 bases, 3 bases remained unmatched. This CDR3 contains 13 residues. CDR1 is MNHEY, CDR2 SVGAGI, per germline. For the CDR3, the DNA is TGTGCCAGCAGTATCACAGGGGGCACTGAAGCTTTCTTT. Residues: CASSITGGTEAFF.

The chain uses TRBV5-1 and TRBJ1-3; no firm D call. Trimming took off 4 bases at V and 1 base at J, with 15 bases between the two ends. In germline, CDR1 is SGHRS, CDR2 YFSETQ. This CDR3 is built from 16 residues. CDR3 DNA sequence: TGCGCCAGCAGCGACTCCCCGGCGGGGTCTGGAAACACCATATATTTT. Its translation is CASSDSPAGSGNTIYF.